This TCR beta chain emerged from a study of post-analysis software for immune sequencing data. The wider study: Included courses were relapsing-remitting and secondary progressive multiple sclerosis; progressive-relapsing multiple sclerosis was also included.

The study's findings and limits: Multiple sclerosis patients showed significantly lower normalized Chao1 diversity than controls did. F measure clustering grouped samples strongly by preparation batch.

The library was made from cDNA and included unique molecular identifiers. Yield was some 540,000 cDNA molecules from approximately 0.91 to 9.4 million T cells. TCRdb ran MiXCR on the PCR reads and lists one entry per CDR3 protein. The sample carries around 710,000 distinct CDR3 sequences, about half recorded once. This clonotype showed up just a few times. Its antigen is unidentified. Sample: blood. The receptor was isolated from a girl aged 5-17 years with multiple sclerosis.

CDR3 loop: CATSRDVPKGEQFF. CDR3 sequence (DNA): TGTGCCACCAGCAGAGATGTCCCCAAGGGTGAGCAGTTCTTC. The rearrangement uses TRBV15 and TRBJ2-1; D is unclear. This CDR3 spans 14 amino acids. V was trimmed by 0 bases and J by 9 bases, leaving 12 bases between them. CDR1 LNHNV and CDR2 YYDKDF come from the germline V gene (reference sequence).